This TCR beta chain comes out of a study of T cell responses to AZD1222 COVID-19 vaccine. General study findings and limits: Nearly half of the spike-specific TCRs reportedly recognize variant regions that carry no mutations. Donors were mostly white British, more females; clonal diversity possibly underestimated.

Concerning this clone: As yet, its antigen is unknown.

V dropped 1 base and J dropped 7 bases, with 14 bases sitting between them. CDR3 size: 14 residues. CDR1 LNHDA and CDR2 SQIVND come from the germline V gene (reference sequence). Using immunoSEQ multiplex PCR, the repertoire was profiled, and TCRdb retains in-frame clones only, with some absent. The table includes around 71,000 clones, 80% to 85% detected once. The source was peripheral blood, collected on day 0 of AZD1222 vaccination. The chain uses TRBV19 and TRBJ2-7; tentatively, D is TRBD1 (6 bases). The sequence came from an adult in good health. The CDR3 loop is CASSIVARGGEQYF. As DNA, the CDR3 is TGTGCCAGTAGTATAGTAGCCAGGGGTGGGGAGCAGTACTTC.